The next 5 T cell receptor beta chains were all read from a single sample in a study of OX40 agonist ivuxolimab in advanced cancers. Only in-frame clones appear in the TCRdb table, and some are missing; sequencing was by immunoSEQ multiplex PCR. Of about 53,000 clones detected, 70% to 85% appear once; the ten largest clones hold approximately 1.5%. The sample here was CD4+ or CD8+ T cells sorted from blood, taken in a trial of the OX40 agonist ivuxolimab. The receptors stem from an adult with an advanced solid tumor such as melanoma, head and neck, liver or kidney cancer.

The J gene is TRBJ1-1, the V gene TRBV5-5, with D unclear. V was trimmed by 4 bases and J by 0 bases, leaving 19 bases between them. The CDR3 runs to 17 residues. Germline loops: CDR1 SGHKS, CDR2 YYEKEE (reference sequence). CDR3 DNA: TGTGCCAGCAGCCCAGGATTAAACTATCTAATGAACACTGAAGCTTTCTTT. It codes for CASSPGLNYLMNTEAFF.

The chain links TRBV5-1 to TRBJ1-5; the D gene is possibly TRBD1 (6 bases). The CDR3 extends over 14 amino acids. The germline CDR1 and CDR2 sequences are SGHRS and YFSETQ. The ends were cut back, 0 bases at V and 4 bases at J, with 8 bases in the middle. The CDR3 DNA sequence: TGCGCCAGCAGCTTGGGGACAGCTAATCAGCCCCAGCATTTT. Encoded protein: CASSLGTANQPQHF.

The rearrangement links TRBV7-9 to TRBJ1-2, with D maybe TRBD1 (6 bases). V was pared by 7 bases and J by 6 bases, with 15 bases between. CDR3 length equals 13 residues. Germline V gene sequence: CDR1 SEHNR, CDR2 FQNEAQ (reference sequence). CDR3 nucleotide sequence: TGTGCCAGCACCCGGACAGAAGTAGATGGCTACACCTTC. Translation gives CASTRTEVDGYTF.

The chain's CDR3 is CASSSGVTDTQYF. The CDR3 nucleotides read TGTGCCAGCAGCTCGGGTGTGACTGATACGCAGTATTTT. The chain employs TRBV7-9 and TRBJ2-3, with D uncertain. The CDR3 consists of 13 residues. V dropped 4 bases and J dropped 6 bases, with 11 bases sitting between them. Germline-derived CDR1 and CDR2 are SEHNR and FQNEAQ (reference sequence).

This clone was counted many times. CDR3 protein: CASRPGSGANVLTF. The CDR3 bases are TGTGCCAGCAGGCCCGGGTCTGGGGCCAACGTCCTGACTTTC. The chain links TRBV5-4 to TRBJ2-6; D is unclear. Trimming left V 5 bases short and J 1 base short, with 7 bases between. The germline V gene has CDR1 SGHNT and CDR2 YYREEE (reference sequence). The CDR3 spans 14 residues.